This T cell receptor beta chain appears in the sequencing data of a study of cytomegalovirus exposure and HLA in healthy donors. The study, taken as a whole, reports: The likely explanation for a cluster of highly shared sequence variants was sequencing artifact. Under in vitro conditions, three CMV-associated chains were confirmed as specific for CMV antigens. Per a prior analysis, the majority of TCR beta V segments were productive roughly 87% or roughly 30% of the time.

About this clone: Its antigen is as yet unknown.

PCR primers comprised 60 Vbeta and 13 Jbeta primers. Clones were sequenced by immunoSEQ multiplex PCR, and TCRdb holds only the in-frame ones, with some missing. The data contain roughly 200,000 clones, about two thirds of them singletons. Sequencing was done on a sample of PBMCs. The TCR comes from a man aged 35-49 years in good health and CMV-seropositive.

The CDR3 DNA is TGTGCCAGCAGCGTAGGAAGTTTTGGAGACCCCCTCCACTTT. Protein sequence: CASSVGSFGDPLHF. J is TRBJ1-6 and V is TRBV9; D gene ambiguous. The germline V and J ends were trimmed by 0 bases and 13 bases, with 14 bases remaining between them. The germline gives CDR1 SGDLS, CDR2 YYNGEE. The CDR3 sequence is 14 residues long.